This TCR beta chain is drawn from a study of T cells in Graves' hyperthyroidism and ophthalmopathy. Study conclusions and caveats: A median roughly 6.6 months before onset, the model predicted ophthalmopathy. Ophthalmopathy and stable hyperthyroidism were separated by a 13 V-J model.

The PBMCs studied were ones that came from about 10 ml fresh peripheral blood. The TCR beta CDR3 regions underwent amplification using RNA transcripts as the source. Using the HTBI primer set, a first-round RT-PCR was run on the TCR CDR3. One entry per CDR3 protein, called by TCRdb with MiXCR from the multiplex PCR reads. The profile shows approximately 600,000 distinct CDR3 sequences, 14% to 15% of them singletons. Germline CDR1 MDHEN, CDR2 SYDVKM. This CDR3 contains 12 residues. Unmatched junction bases numbered 5, after V lost 7 bases and J lost 5 bases. Ten or more counts support this clonotype. No antigen is known for it.

Source material: blood. This TCR was recovered from a woman aged 40-49 years with Graves' ophthalmopathy. This chain links TRBV28 with TRBJ2-7; 7 positions match TRBD1. The CDR3 loop reads CASTTGDNEQYF. CDR3 nucleotide sequence: TGTGCCAGCACAACAGGGGACAACGAGCAGTACTTC.